The sequence of this TCR beta chain was determined in a study of CD8+CD57+ T cells in acquired aplastic anemia. Germline assignment: CDR1 LNHNV and CDR2 YYDKDF (reference sequence). This CDR3 is 15 amino acids long. The J segment lost 7 bases and the V segment lost 3 bases, leaving 6 bases of the junction unmatched. This clonotype came up many times. TCR beta VDJ and CDR3 were profiled, and genomic DNA was the template. TCRdb passed the reads through MiXCR, listing each CDR3 protein once. This table has under 200,000 distinct CDR3 sequences, around 60% appearing once. The genes are TRBV15 and TRBJ2-2; 9 bases match TRBD1. The sequence derives from a human donor in good health. The specimen sequenced was sorted CD4+, CD8+, or CD8+CD57+ T cells (not recorded which) from PBMCs. The CDR3 sequence: CATSSSGTGLGELFF. DNA of the CDR3: TGTGCCACCAGCAGCTCCGGGACAGGGCTCGGGGAGCTGTTTTTT. The entire variable domain, with the rest obtained from reference TRBV15 and TRBJ2-2, is as follows: DAMVIQNPRYQVTQFGKPVTLSCSQTLNHNVMYWYQQKSSQAPKLLFHYYDKDFNNEADTPDNFQSRRPNTSFCFLDIRSPGLGDTAMYLCATSSSGTGLGELFFGEGSRLTVL.